These 6 T cell receptor beta chains were sequenced from one sample in a study of tissue T cells after allogeneic stem cell transplantation. Assay used: immunoSEQ multiplex PCR; TCRdb lists only in-frame clones, some missing. This table has hundreds of clones, roughly 40% appearing once. Described time point: mouse harvest day 14 after allogeneic transplant. The graft held 10^6 splenic CD5+ T cells and 10^7 T-cell-depleted bone marrow cells. Source material: spleen. Receptors were obtained from a female BALB/c mouse given C57BL/6 T cells with graft-versus-host disease after an allogeneic hematopoietic cell transplant.

As concerns this clone: These gene names are mouse names. With the read ending 1 residue before the CDR3 end, the germline J gene is used to fill in that end. V usage is TRBV19 and J usage is TRBJ2-3; 9 bases are shared with TRBD2. This CDR3 region has 15 residues. V dropped 6 bases and J dropped 1; count of bases not matched to a gene: 6. Germline V CDR1 and CDR2: FNHDT, SITEND (reference sequence). CDR3 DNA (partial): TGTGCCAGCAAACTGGGGGGCGAGGGTGCAGAAACGCTGTAT. Protein sequence: CASKLGGEGAETLY. The whole CDR3 region reads CASKLGGEGAETLYF.

With regard to this clone: The gene names given are mouse names. The read terminates 1 residue ahead of where the CDR3 ends, so the germline J gene completes it. This rearrangement joins TRBV12-1 to TRBJ2-3, with 10 bases that match TRBD2. The length of the CDR3 is 16 residues. Germline V lookup: CDR1 SGHSN, CDR2 HYEKVE. J was trimmed by 0 bases and V by 2 bases; bases with no gene match: 4. The CDR3 protein is CASSPGLGPSAETLYF. CDR3 bases read: TGTGCCAGCTCTCCGGGACTGGGGCCTAGTGCAGAAACGCTGTAT.

This clone has more than one count but fewer than ten. Gene names are mouse gene names. The read comes to an end 1 residue before the CDR3 does, leaving the germline J gene to fill in the end. The chain is built from TRBV15 and TRBJ2-7, with D unresolved. Trimming removed 0 bases at V and 0 bases at J, with 6 bases between. Per germline, CDR1 SGHND and CDR2 FRSKSL. This CDR3 comprises 14 residues. Partial CDR3 DNA: TGTGCCAGCAGTTTAGCCCAGAGCTCCTATGAACAGTAC. Translating gives CASSLAQSSYEQY. The whole CDR3 is CASSLAQSSYEQYF.

Note on this clone: Gene names refer to mouse genes. The read comes to an end 1 residue before the CDR3 does, leaving the germline J gene to fill in the end. The genes are TRBV13-1 and TRBJ2-3; D not resolved. Germline V gene sequence: CDR1 NSHNY, CDR2 SYGAGN. This CDR3 has 14 amino acids. V was cut by 0 bases and J by 2 bases, with 7 bases left in between. The CDR3 bases that were read are TGTGCCAGCAGTGATGCCGGGGTTGCAGAAACGCTGTAT. It codes for CASSDAGVAETLY. The CDR3 as a whole reads CASSDAGVAETLYF.

Notes on this clone: Each gene name is a mouse one. The missing CDR3 end, 1 residue past where the read stops, is filled in from the germline J gene. V usage is TRBV3 and J usage is TRBJ2-2; TRBD1 agrees at 8 bases. Germline V gene data show CDR1 as SNHLY and CDR2 as FYNGKV (reference sequence). The J segment lost 4 bases and the V segment lost 2 bases, leaving 3 bases of the junction unmatched. CDR3 length: 15 amino acids. The chain's CDR3 is CASSLTRGPTGQLYF. The sequenced part of the CDR3 DNA is TGTGCCAGCAGCTTAACCAGGGGGCCCACCGGGCAGCTCTAC. Filled out from reference TRBV3 and TRBJ2-2, the complete variable domain reads GPKVLQIPSHQIIDMGQMVTLNCDPVSNHLYFYWYKQILGQQMEFLVNFYNGKVMEKSKLFKDQFSVERPDGSYFTLKIQPTALEDSAVYFCASSLTRGPTGQLYFGEGSKLTVL.

As regards this clone: Gene names are the mouse ones. The read gets to within 1 residue of the CDR3 end, and the germline J gene fills in the rest. The J gene is TRBJ2-3, the V gene TRBV1; 9 nucleotides match TRBD2. Germline V lookup: CDR1 NSQYPW, CDR2 LRSPGD (reference sequence). The CDR3 loop spans 17 amino acids. Trimming removed 0 bases from V and 0 bases from J; junction bases left unmatched: 4. Here the CDR3 reads CTCSADGWGGSAETLYF. The covered CDR3 bases are TGCACCTGCAGTGCAGATGGCTGGGGGGGTAGTGCAGAAACGCTGTAT.